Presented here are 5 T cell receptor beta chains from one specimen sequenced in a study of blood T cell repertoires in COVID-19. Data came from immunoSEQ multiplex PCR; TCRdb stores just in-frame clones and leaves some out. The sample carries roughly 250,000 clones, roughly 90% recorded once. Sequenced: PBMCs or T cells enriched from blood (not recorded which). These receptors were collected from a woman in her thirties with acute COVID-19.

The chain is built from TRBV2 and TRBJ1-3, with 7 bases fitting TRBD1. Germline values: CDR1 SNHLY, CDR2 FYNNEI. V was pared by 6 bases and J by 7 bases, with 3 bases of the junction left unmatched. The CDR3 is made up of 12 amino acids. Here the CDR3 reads CASRDRVNTIYF. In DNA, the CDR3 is TGTGCCAGCAGAGACAGGGTCAACACCATATATTTT.

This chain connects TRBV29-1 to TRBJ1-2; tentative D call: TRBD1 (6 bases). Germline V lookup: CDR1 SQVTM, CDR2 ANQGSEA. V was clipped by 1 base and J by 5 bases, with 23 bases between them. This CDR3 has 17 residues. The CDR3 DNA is TGCAGCGTTGAAGGGTCAACGAACAGGGACCCCCAATATGGCTACACCTTC. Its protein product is CSVEGSTNRDPQYGYTF.

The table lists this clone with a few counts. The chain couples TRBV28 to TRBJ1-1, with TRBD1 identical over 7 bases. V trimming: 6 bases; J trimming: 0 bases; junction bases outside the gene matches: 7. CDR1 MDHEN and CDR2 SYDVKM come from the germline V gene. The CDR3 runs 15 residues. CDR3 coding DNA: TGTGCCAGCAGCACCGGGACAGCGCTGAACACTGAAGCTTTCTTT. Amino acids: CASSTGTALNTEAFF.

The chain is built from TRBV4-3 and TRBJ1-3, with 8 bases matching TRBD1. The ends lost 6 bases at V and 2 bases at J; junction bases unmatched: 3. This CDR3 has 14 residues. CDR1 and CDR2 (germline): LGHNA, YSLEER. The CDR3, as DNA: TGCGCCAGCAGTCGACAGGGGACTGGAAACACCATATATTTT. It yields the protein CASSRQGTGNTIYF.

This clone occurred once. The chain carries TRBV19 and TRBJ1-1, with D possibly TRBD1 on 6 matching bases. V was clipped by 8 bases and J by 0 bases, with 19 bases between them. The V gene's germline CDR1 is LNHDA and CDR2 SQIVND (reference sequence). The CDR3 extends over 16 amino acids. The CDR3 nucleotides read TGTGCCAGTCTTGACAGGACCAAGTCCCTGAACACTGAAGCTTTCTTT. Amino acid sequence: CASLDRTKSLNTEAFF.